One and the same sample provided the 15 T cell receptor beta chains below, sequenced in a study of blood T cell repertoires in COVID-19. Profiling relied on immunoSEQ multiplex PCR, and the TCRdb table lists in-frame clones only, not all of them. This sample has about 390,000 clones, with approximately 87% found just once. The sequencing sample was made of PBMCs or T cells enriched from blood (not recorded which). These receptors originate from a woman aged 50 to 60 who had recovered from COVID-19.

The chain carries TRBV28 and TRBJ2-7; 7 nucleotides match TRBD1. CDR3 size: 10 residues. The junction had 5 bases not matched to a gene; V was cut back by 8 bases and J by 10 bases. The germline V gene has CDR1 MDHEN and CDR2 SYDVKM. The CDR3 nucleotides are TGTGCCAGCGGAAGGACAGGACAGTACTTC. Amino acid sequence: CASGRTGQYF.

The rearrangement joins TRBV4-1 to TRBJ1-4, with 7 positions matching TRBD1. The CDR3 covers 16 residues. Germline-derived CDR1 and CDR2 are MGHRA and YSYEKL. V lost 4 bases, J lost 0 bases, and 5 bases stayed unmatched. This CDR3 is CASSLPRGATNEKLFF. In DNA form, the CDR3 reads TGCGCCAGCAGCCTCCCCAGGGGGGCAACTAATGAAAAACTGTTTTTT.

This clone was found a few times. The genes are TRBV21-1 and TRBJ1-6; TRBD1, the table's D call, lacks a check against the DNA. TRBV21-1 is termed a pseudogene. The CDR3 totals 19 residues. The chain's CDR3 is CASSTPPGQGLHRDSPLHF. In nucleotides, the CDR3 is TGTGCCAGCAGCACTCCACCGGGACAGGGGTTGCACCGCGATTCACCCCTCCACTTT.

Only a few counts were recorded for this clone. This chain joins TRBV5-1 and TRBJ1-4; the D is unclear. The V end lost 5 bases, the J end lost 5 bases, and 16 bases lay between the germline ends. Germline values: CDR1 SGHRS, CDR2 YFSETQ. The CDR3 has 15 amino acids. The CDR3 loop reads CASRGTSGGNEKLFF. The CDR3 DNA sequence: TGCGCCAGCAGGGGAACCTCCGGCGGGAATGAAAAACTGTTTTTT.

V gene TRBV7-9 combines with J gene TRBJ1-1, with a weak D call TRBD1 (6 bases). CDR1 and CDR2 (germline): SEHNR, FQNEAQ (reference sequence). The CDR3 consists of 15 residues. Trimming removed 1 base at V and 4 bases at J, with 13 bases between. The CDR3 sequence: CASSLGSQGPTEAFF. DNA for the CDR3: TGTGCCAGCAGCTTAGGGTCACAGGGCCCCACTGAAGCTTTCTTT.

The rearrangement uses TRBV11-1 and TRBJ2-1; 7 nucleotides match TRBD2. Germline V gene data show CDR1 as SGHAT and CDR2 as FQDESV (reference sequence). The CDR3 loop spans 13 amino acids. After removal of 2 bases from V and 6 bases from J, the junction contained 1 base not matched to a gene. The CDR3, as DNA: TGTGCCAGCAGCTTATCGGGGGGCAATGAGCAGTTCTTC. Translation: CASSLSGGNEQFF.

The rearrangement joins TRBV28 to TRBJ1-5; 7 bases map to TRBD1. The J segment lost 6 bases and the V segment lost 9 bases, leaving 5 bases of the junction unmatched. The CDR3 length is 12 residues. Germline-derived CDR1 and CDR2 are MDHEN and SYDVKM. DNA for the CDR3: TGTGCCAGTTTAACAGGGGTTCAGCCCCAGCATTTT. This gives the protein CASLTGVQPQHF.

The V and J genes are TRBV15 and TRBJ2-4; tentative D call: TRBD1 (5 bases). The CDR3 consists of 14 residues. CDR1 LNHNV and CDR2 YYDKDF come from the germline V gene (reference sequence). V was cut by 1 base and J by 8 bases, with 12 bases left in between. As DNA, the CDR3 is TGTGCCACCAGCAGAGGGACAATGGCGGACATTCAGTACTTC. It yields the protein CATSRGTMADIQYF.

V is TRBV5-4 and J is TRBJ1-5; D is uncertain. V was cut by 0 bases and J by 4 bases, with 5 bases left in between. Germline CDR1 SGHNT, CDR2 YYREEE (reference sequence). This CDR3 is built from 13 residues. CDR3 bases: TGTGCCAGCAGCTTGGACTCGAATCAGCCCCAGCATTTT. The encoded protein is CASSLDSNQPQHF. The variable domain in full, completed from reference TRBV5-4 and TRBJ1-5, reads ETGVTQSPTHLIKTRGQQVTLRCSSQSGHNTVSWYQQALGQGPQFIFQYYREEENGRGNFPPRFSGLQFPNYSSELNVNALELDDSALYLCASSLDSNQPQHFGDGTRLSIL.

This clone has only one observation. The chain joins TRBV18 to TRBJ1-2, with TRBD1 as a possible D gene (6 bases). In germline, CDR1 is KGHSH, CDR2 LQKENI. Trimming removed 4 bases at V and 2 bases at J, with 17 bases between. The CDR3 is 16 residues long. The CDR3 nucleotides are TGTGCCAGCTCACTGGTCGAGCAACAGGGCAACTATGGCTACACCTTC. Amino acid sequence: CASSLVEQQGNYGYTF.

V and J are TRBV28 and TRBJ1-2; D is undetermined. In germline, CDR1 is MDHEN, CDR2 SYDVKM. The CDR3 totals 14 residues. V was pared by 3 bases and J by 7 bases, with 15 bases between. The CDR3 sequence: CASSFRFRISGYTF. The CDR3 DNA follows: TGTGCCAGCAGTTTCAGGTTTCGGATCTCTGGCTACACCTTC.

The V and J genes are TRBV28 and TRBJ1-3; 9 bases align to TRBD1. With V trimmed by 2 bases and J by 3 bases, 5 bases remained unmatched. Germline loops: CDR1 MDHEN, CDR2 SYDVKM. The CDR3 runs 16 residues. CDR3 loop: CASSLPTGGNGNTIYF. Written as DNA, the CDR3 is TGTGCCAGCAGTTTACCCACAGGGGGCAATGGAAACACCATATATTTT.

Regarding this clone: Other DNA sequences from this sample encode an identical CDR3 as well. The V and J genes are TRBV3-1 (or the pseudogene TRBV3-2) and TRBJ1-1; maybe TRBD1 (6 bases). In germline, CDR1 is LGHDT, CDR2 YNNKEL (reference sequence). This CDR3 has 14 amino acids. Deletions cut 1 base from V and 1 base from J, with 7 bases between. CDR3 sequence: CASSQGGGNTEAFF. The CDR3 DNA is TGTGCCAGCAGCCAAGGAGGGGGGAACACTGAAGCTTTCTTT.

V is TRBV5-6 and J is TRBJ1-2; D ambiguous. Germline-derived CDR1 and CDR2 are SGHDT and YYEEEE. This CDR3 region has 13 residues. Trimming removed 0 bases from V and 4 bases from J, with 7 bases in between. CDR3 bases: TGTGCCAGCAGCTTGGAAACAGCCTATGGCTACACCTTC. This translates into CASSLETAYGYTF.

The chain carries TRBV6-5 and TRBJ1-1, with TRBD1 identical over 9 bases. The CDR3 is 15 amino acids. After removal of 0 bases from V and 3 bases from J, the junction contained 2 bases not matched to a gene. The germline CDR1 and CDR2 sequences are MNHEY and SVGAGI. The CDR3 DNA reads TGTGCCAGCAGTTACTCGGACAGGGGTGACACTGAAGCTTTCTTT. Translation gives CASSYSDRGDTEAFF.